This T cell receptor (beta chain) appears in the sequencing data of a study of shared clonotypes between healthy human individuals. Study-wide context: Ranging from 18 to 49 in age, donors were a couple of women and a few men. Findings of the study overall: Clonotype sharing among donors likely depends on sequencing depth. The authors sampled blood alone, and tissue repertoires likely differ.

Around 220 ng DNA, tens of thousands of T cell genomes, went into each sorted-subset replicate PCR. This table comes from immunoSEQ multiplex PCR, and its TCRdb copy is limited to in-frame clones, with some not included. Here the sample spans about 1,800,000 clones, roughly 94% being singletons. Germline trimming cut 7 bases from V and 1 base from J; bases unmatched to any gene: 11. The germline V gene encodes CDR1 SGHRS and CDR2 YFSETQ. There are 16 residues in the CDR3. Regarding this clone: Its specificity is unknown.

Naive CD8 isolation took CD45RO-negative cells positively selected for CCR7 and excluded terminally differentiated effector memory CD45RA+ cells. The sequenced material came from naive CD8+ T cells sorted from blood. The TCR comes from a man between 18 and 29 years old in good health. This chain joins TRBV5-1 and TRBJ2-1, with TRBD2 matching 7 bases. For the CDR3, the DNA is TGCGCCAGCCCCGACTTGCGGGAGTGGTCCTACAATGAGCAGTTCTTC. Translating gives CASPDLREWSYNEQFF.